This TCR beta chain is from a study of cytomegalovirus exposure and HLA in healthy donors. Study background: The 100 to 150 validation repertoires and the 666 first-cohort repertoires shared a platform, a later analysis reported. Study-wide results and caveats: Reports showed the classifier diagnosing cytomegalovirus status with high specificity and sensitivity. The tendency of first-cohort TCR clusters to co-occur in the roughly 130 validation repertoires emerged from a later analysis.

The method was immunoSEQ multiplex PCR; TCRdb's version includes in-frame clones alone and lacks a portion of them. The data hold 150,000 to 200,000 clones, with 70% to 90% observed a single time. To note about this clone: Its specificity is unknown.

These donors were members of the approximately 110-subject validation cohort, a group separate from the approximately 700-subject first cohort. Germline assignment: CDR1 MNHEY and CDR2 SVGAGI. CDR3 length equals 13 residues. The J segment lost 2 bases and the V segment lost 5 bases, leaving 1 base of the junction unmatched. The clonotype originates from a man aged 25 to 45 in good health and CMV-seropositive. The sample taken for sequencing was PBMCs. This chain connects TRBV6-5 to TRBJ2-7; 9 bases are a match to TRBD1. CDR3 in DNA: TGTGCCAGCAGTAGGGACAGGGCCTACGAGCAGTACTTC. Its translation is CASSRDRAYEQYF.